These 19 T cell receptor beta chains originate from one sample sequenced in a study of cytomegalovirus exposure and HLA in healthy donors. Using immunoSEQ multiplex PCR, the repertoire was profiled, and TCRdb retains in-frame clones only, with some absent. In the table there are under 300,000 clones, roughly 89% of which are singletons. Sequencing was performed on PBMCs. These receptors originate from a woman between 18 and 30 years old in good health and CMV-seronegative.

The CDR3 protein is CASSLIGGADEQFF. The CDR3 DNA reads as TGTGCCAGCAGTTTAATCGGGGGGGCCGATGAGCAGTTCTTC. J is TRBJ2-1 and V is TRBV27; 8 positions match TRBD2. The length of the CDR3 is 14 residues. Germline-derived CDR1 and CDR2 are MNHEY and SMNVEV (reference sequence). Unmatched junction bases numbered 5, after V lost 2 bases and J lost 8 bases.

V gene TRBV23-1 combines with J gene TRBJ2-7, with D perhaps TRBD1 (6 bases). TRBV23-1 is flagged as an ORF with uncertain function. V lost 4 bases to trimming and J lost 4 bases, with 14 bases between them. The CDR3 is made up of 14 amino acids. The CDR3 spells CASSRWGPGYEQYV. As DNA, the CDR3 is TGCGCCAGCAGTCGGTGGGGGCCCGGGTACGAGCAGTACGTC.

This chain uses TRBV30 with TRBJ1-1; 11 nucleotides align to TRBD1. CDR1 and CDR2 from the germline V gene are GTSNPN and SVGIG (reference sequence). V was pared by 3 bases and J by 6 bases, with 6 bases of the junction left unmatched. This CDR3 is 14 amino acids long. For the CDR3, the DNA is TGTGCCTGGAGCGGGGACAGGGGGTTACCTGAAGCTTTCTTT. Translation gives CAWSGDRGLPEAFF.

This chain joins TRBV10-3 and TRBJ2-7, with D possibly TRBD1 on 6 matching bases. Germline V gene data show CDR1 as ENHRY and CDR2 as SYGVKD. The CDR3 contains 13 residues. Trimming cost V 5 bases and J 2 bases, with 10 bases left between them. CDR3 coding DNA: TGTGCCATCAGTACAGGGTCCCCCTACGAGCAGTACGTC. The encoded protein is CAISTGSPYEQYV.

Only a few counts were recorded for this clone. As DNA, the CDR3 is TGTGCCAGCAGCTTACCGGTCTCCTACGAGCAGTACTTC. Amino acids: CASSLPVSYEQYF. The V call is TRBV7-8, the J call TRBJ2-7, with D unclear. Germline CDR1 is SGHVS and CDR2 is FQNEAQ. This CDR3 has 13 residues. V lost 2 bases to trimming and J lost 0 bases, with 5 bases between them.

This clone appeared once. The chain employs TRBV4-1 and TRBJ1-1; 8 bases map to TRBD1. Germline V gene data show CDR1 as MGHRA and CDR2 as YSYEKL. The CDR3 consists of 19 residues. V lost 0 bases, J lost 3 bases, and 15 bases stayed unmatched. The CDR3 loop reads CASSQDGGGDRGADTEAFF. CDR3 DNA: TGCGCCAGCAGCCAAGATGGGGGCGGAGACAGGGGTGCGGACACTGAAGCTTTCTTT.

The chain couples TRBV19 to TRBJ1-6; no clear D. The V end lost 4 bases, the J end lost 6 bases, and 7 bases lay between the germline ends. The CDR3 extends over 13 amino acids. Germline loops: CDR1 LNHDA, CDR2 SQIVND (reference sequence). The CDR3 protein is CASSNSFNSPLHF. CDR3 coding DNA: TGTGCCAGTAGTAACAGCTTTAATTCACCCCTCCACTTT. The whole variable domain, filled in from reference TRBV19 and TRBJ1-6, reads DGGITQSPKYLFRKEGQNVTLSCEQNLNHDAMYWYRQDPGQGLRLIYYSQIVNDFQKGDIAEGYSVSREKKESFPLTVTSAQKNPTAFYLCASSNSFNSPLHFGNGTRLTVT.

The V and J genes are TRBV11-2 and TRBJ1-5; no clear D gene. This CDR3 has 14 amino acids. V was pared by 1 base and J by 3 bases, with 7 bases between. Germline V gene sequence: CDR1 SGHAT, CDR2 FQNNGV. The CDR3 loop is CASSLGSYNQPQHF. The CDR3 bases are TGTGCCAGCAGCTTAGGGAGCTACAATCAGCCCCAGCATTTT.

This clone came up a few times. This same CDR3 is encoded by further DNA sequences in the sample. This chain joins TRBV4-1 and TRBJ1-5; D call uncertain. Trimming took off 0 bases at V and 4 bases at J, with 7 bases between the two ends. The germline gives CDR1 MGHRA, CDR2 YSYEKL. CDR3 length equals 14 residues. Here the CDR3 DNA reads TGCGCCAGCAGCCAAGATGCCCGGAATCAGCCCCAGCATTTT. Residues: CASSQDARNQPQHF.

This rearrangement joins TRBV5-4 to TRBJ2-7; D may be TRBD1 (6 bases). The CDR3 is made up of 18 amino acids. Germline V gives CDR1 SGHNT, CDR2 YYREEE (reference sequence). Trimming removed 0 bases at V and 1 base at J, with 20 bases between. CDR3 residues: CASSLAPTQGPSSYEQYV. DNA of the CDR3: TGTGCCAGCAGCTTGGCACCGACCCAGGGGCCCTCTTCCTACGAGCAGTACGTC.

This sequence joins TRBV18 and TRBJ1-6; the D gene is possibly TRBD1 (5 bases). The V end lost 3 bases, the J end lost 5 bases, and 17 bases lay between the germline ends. The length of the CDR3 is 17 residues. The germline V gene encodes CDR1 KGHSH and CDR2 LQKENI. In DNA form, the CDR3 reads TGTGCCAGCTCACCCCGACAGAGAAGGGATAATAATTCACCCCTCCACTTT. Protein sequence: CASSPRQRRDNNSPLHF.

The chain couples TRBV7-9 to TRBJ1-6; 7 bases are shared with TRBD1. The CDR3 covers 14 residues. Looked up from germline, CDR1 is SEHNR and CDR2 is FQNEAQ (reference sequence). Trimming took 6 bases from V and 8 from J; bases not matched to a gene: 7. The DNA of the CDR3 is TGTGCCAGCAGATACGACAGGGTAGATTCACCCCTCCACTTT. This codes for CASRYDRVDSPLHF.

The V call is TRBV7-9, the J call TRBJ2-5; a possible D gene is TRBD2 (6 bases). Germline values: CDR1 SEHNR, CDR2 FQNEAQ (reference sequence). CDR3 size: 15 residues. Trimming cost V 2 bases and J 5 bases, with 15 bases left between them. Here the CDR3 reads CASSLLGQGGETQYF. CDR3 nucleotides: TGTGCCAGCAGCTTACTCGGTCAGGGAGGCGAGACCCAGTACTTC.

This chain uses TRBV29-1 with TRBJ2-5; 8 bases map to TRBD1. Germline CDR1 reads SQVTM; CDR2 reads ANQGSEA. The V segment lost 7 bases and the J segment 1 base; nucleotides outside the gene matches: 8. The CDR3 runs 14 residues. The CDR3 is CSARRTGPQETQYF. The CDR3 bases are TGCAGCGCCCGTCGGACAGGGCCCCAAGAGACCCAGTACTTC.

The chain uses TRBV28 and TRBJ1-1, with D perhaps TRBD1 (6 bases). CDR1 is MDHEN, CDR2 SYDVKM, per germline. This CDR3 contains 18 residues. V was trimmed by 4 bases and J by 4 bases, leaving 25 bases between them. Here the CDR3 reads CASSSGGQTGGRGTEAFF. CDR3 nucleotide sequence: TGTGCCAGCAGTTCTGGGGGACAAACGGGAGGCCGGGGCACTGAAGCTTTCTTT.

The chain has TRBV5-1 and TRBJ1-1, with 10 bases identical to TRBD1. Germline loops: CDR1 SGHRS, CDR2 YFSETQ. V was pared by 4 bases and J by 6 bases, with 6 bases of the junction left unmatched. The CDR3 contains 14 residues. The CDR3 region is CASSPLDRGAEAFF. CDR3 bases: TGCGCCAGCAGCCCGTTGGACAGGGGGGCTGAAGCTTTCTTT.

This clone was picked up one time. The rearrangement joins TRBV2 to TRBJ2-5; D may be TRBD2 (5 bases). The germline CDR1 and CDR2 sequences are SNHLY and FYNNEI. V was trimmed by 7 bases and J by 5 bases, leaving 14 bases between them. CDR3 length: 13 amino acids. CDR3 amino acids: CASMAGIGETQYF. Written as DNA, the CDR3 is TGTGCCAGCATGGCGGGTATTGGTGAGACCCAGTACTTC.

This sequence joins TRBV19 and TRBJ1-6; D perhaps matches TRBD1 (6 bases). V lost 3 bases and J 8 bases, leaving 14 bases between the germline ends. Per the germline V gene, CDR1 is LNHDA and CDR2 is SQIVND (reference sequence). CDR3 length: 15 residues. The CDR3 protein is CASSIGQGSYSPLHF. The CDR3 DNA is TGTGCCAGTAGTATCGGGCAGGGGTCTTATTCACCCCTCCACTTT.

The V call is TRBV2, the J call TRBJ2-2, with 7 bases that match TRBD2. The length of the CDR3 is 14 residues. Germline values: CDR1 SNHLY, CDR2 FYNNEI. V shed 4 bases, J shed 6 bases, and the junction held 5 bases outside the gene matches. The CDR3 loop is CASSAQAGAGELFF. The CDR3 DNA is TGTGCCAGCAGTGCTCAGGCGGGGGCCGGGGAGCTGTTTTTT.